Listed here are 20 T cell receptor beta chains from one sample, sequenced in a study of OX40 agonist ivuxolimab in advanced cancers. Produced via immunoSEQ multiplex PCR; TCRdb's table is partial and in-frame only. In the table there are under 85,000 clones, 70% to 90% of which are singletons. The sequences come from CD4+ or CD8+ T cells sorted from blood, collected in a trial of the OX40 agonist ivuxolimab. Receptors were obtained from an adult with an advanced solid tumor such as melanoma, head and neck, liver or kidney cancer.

Here the CDR3 DNA reads TGTGCCAGCAGGCCCCGGACTAGCGGGAGAAACGAGCAGTACTTC. Translating it yields CASRPRTSGRNEQYF. V gene TRBV7-9 combines with J gene TRBJ2-7, with 13 bases fitting TRBD2. Germline lookup yields CDR1 SEHNR and CDR2 FQNEAQ (reference sequence). The CDR3 consists of 15 residues. J lost 5 bases, V lost 6 bases, and 7 bases had no gene match.

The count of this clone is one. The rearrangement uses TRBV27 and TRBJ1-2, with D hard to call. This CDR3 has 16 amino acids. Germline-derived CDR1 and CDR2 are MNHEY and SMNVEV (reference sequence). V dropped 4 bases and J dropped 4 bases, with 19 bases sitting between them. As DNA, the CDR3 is TGTGCCAGCAGTTCCGAAGGCAGGAGGCTCAGCTATGGCTACACCTTC. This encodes CASSSEGRRLSYGYTF.

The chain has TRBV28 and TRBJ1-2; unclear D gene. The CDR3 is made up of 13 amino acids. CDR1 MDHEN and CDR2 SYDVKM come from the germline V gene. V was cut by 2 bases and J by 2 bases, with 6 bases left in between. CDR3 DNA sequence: TGTGCCAGCAGTTTACCGGGAAACTATGGCTACACCTTC. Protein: CASSLPGNYGYTF.

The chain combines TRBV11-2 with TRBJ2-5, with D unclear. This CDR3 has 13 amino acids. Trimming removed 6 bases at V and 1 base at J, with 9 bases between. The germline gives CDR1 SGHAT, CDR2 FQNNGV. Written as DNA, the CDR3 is TGTGCCAGCAGTTTAACCCCCCAAGAGACCCAGTACTTC. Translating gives CASSLTPQETQYF.

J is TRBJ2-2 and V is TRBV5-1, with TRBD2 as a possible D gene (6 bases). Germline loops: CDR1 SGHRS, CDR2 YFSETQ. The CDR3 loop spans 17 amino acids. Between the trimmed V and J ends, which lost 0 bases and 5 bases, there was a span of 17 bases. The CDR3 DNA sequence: TGCGCCAGCAGCTTGGAGCCCCGGGAGACCGGAACCGGGGAGCTGTTTTTT. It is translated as CASSLEPRETGTGELFF.

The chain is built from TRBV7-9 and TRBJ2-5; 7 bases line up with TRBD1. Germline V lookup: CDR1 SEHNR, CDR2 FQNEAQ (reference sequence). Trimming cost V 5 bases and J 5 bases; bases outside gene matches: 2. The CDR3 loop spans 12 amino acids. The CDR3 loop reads CASSPQGETQYF. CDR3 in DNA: TGTGCCAGCAGCCCACAGGGGGAGACCCAGTACTTC. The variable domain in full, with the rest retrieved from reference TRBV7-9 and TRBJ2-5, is DTGVSQNPRHKITKRGQNVTFRCDPISEHNRLYWYRQTLGQGPEFLTYFQNEAQLEKSRLLSDRFSAERPKGSFSTLEIQRTEQGDSAMYLCASSPQGETQYFGPGTRLLVL.

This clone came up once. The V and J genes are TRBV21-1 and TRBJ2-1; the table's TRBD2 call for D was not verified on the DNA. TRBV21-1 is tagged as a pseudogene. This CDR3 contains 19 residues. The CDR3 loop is CASSKVTRLAVSSYNEQFF. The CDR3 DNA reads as TGTGCCAGCAGCAAAGTGACCCGACTAGCGGTGAGCTCCTACAATGAGCAGTTCTTC.

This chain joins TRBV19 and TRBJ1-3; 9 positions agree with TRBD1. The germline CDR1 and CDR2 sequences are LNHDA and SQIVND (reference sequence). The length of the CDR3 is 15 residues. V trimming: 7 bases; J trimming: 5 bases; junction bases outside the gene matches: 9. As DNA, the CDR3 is TGTGCCAGTACAAACTCCGGGACAGGGAGAAACACCATATATTTT. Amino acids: CASTNSGTGRNTIYF.

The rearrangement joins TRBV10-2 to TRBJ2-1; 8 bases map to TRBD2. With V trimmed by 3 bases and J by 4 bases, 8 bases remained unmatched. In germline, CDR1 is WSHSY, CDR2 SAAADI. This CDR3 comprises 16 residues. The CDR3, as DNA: TGCGCCAGCAGTGATAAGGGTAGCGGGGCGTACAATGAGCAGTTCTTC. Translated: CASSDKGSGAYNEQFF.

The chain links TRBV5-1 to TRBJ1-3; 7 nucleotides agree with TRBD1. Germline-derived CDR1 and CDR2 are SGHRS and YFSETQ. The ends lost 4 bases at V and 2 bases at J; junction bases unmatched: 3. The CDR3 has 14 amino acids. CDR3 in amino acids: CASSKGATGNTIYF. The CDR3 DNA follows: TGCGCCAGCAGCAAGGGGGCGACTGGAAACACCATATATTTT.

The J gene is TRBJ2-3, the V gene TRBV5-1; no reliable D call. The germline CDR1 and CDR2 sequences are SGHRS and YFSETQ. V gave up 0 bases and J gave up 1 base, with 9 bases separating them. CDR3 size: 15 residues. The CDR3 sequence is CASSLVSTGTDTQYF. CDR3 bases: TGCGCCAGCAGCTTGGTGTCGACCGGCACAGATACGCAGTATTTT.

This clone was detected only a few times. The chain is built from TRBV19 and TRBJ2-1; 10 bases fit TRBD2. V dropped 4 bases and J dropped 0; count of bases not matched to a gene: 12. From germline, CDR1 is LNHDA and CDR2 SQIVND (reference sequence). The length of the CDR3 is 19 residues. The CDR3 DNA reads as TGTGCCAGTAGTAAGGAGGCTAGCGGGGGCCCGAGCTCCTACAATGAGCAGTTCTTC. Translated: CASSKEASGGPSSYNEQFF.

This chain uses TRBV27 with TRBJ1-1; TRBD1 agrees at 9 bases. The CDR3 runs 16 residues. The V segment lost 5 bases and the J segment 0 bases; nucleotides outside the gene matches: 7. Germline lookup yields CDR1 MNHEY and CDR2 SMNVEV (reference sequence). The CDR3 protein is CASSSTGGGLNTEAFF. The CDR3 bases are TGTGCCAGCAGTAGTACAGGGGGCGGGCTGAACACTGAAGCTTTCTTT.

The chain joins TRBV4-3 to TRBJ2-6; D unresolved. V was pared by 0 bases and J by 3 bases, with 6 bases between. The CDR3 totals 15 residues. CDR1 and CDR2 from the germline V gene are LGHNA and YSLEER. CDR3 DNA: TGCGCCAGCAGCCAAGATAGGGTTGGGGCCAACGTCCTGACTTTC. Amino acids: CASSQDRVGANVLTF.

CDR3 protein: CASREGIAETQYF. CDR3 nucleotides: TGTGCCAGCAGGGAAGGTATCGCAGAGACCCAGTACTTC. The J gene is TRBJ2-5, the V gene TRBV28, with D unresolved. CDR3 size: 13 residues. Trimming left V 6 bases short and J 4 bases short, with 12 bases between. Germline V gene lookup returns CDR1 MDHEN and CDR2 SYDVKM.

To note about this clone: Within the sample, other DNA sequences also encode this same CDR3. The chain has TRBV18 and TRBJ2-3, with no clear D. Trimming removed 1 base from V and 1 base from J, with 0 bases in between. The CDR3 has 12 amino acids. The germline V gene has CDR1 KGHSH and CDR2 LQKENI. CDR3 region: CASSPRTDTQYF. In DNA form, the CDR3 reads TGTGCCAGCTCACCACGCACAGATACGCAGTATTTT.

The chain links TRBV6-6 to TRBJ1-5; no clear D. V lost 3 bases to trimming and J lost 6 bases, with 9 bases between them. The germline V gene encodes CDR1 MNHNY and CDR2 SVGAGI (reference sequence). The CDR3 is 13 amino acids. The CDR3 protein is CASSYTVSQPQHF. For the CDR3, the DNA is TGTGCCAGCAGTTATACTGTTTCTCAGCCCCAGCATTTT.

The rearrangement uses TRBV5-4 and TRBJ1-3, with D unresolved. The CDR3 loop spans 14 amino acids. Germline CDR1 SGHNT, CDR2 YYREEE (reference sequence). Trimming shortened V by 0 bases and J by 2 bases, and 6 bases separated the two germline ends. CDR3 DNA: TGTGCCAGCAGCTTGGGTGGCGCTGGAAACACCATATATTTT. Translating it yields CASSLGGAGNTIYF.

The CDR3 here is CASRSLASGRIYNEQFF. DNA for the CDR3: TGTGCCAGTAGATCGTTGGCTAGCGGGAGGATTTACAATGAGCAGTTCTTC. The rearrangement joins TRBV19 to TRBJ2-1, with 11 bases lining up with TRBD2. Germline assignment: CDR1 LNHDA and CDR2 SQIVND (reference sequence). The ends lost 6 bases at V and 4 bases at J; junction bases unmatched: 11. The CDR3 spans 17 residues.

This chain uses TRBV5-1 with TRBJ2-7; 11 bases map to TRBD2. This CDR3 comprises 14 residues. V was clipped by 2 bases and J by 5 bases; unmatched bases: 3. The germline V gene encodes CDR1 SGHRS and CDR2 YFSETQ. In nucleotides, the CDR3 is TGCGCCAGCAGCTTAGGGACTAGCGGAGACGAGCAGTACTTC. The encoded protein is CASSLGTSGDEQYF.